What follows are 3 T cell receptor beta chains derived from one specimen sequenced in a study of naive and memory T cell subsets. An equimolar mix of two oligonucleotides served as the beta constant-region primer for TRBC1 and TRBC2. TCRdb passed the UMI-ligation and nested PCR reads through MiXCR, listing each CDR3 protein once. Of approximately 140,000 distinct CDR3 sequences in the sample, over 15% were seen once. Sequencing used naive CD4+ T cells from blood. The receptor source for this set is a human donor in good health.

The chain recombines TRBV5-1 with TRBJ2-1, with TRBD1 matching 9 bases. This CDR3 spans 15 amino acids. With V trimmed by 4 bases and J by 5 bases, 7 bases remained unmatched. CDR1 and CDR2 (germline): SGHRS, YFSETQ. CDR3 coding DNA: TGCGCCAGCAGCCAGGACAGGGGAGGTCACAATGAGCAGTTCTTC. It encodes CASSQDRGGHNEQFF.

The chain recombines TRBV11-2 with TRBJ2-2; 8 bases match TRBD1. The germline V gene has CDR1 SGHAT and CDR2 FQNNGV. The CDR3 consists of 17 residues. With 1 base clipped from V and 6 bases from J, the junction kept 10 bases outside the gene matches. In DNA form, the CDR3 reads TGTGCCAGCAGCTTAGGTCGAACAGGGGGATGGGCCGGGGAGCTGTTTTTT. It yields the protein CASSLGRTGGWAGELFF.

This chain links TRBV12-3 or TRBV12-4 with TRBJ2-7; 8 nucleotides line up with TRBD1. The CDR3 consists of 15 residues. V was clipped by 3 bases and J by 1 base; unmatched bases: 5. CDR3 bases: TGTGCCAGCAGTTTGGTGACAGGGGTGTCCTACGAGCAGTACTTC. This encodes CASSLVTGVSYEQYF.